Listed here are 31 T cell receptor beta chains from one sample, sequenced in a study of blood T cell repertoires in COVID-19. Using immunoSEQ multiplex PCR, the repertoire was profiled, and TCRdb retains in-frame clones only, with some absent. The sample comprises 150,000 to 160,000 clones, about four fifths of which are singletons, and roughly 29% rests with the top ten. The sequenced sample was peripheral blood. The receptor source for this set is a woman aged 55-69 years with acute or convalescent COVID-19.

This chain links TRBV24-1 with TRBJ2-3; 9 nucleotides match TRBD1. The CDR3 sequence is 17 residues long. With 4 bases clipped from V and 1 base from J, the junction kept 8 bases outside the gene matches. Germline V gene lookup returns CDR1 KGHDR and CDR2 SFDVKD. This CDR3 is CATSESGTGWGTDTQYF. CDR3 DNA: TGTGCCACCAGTGAATCCGGGACAGGGTGGGGCACAGATACGCAGTATTTT.

The chain carries TRBV11-2 and TRBJ2-7, with D possibly being TRBD1 (5 bases). CDR3 length: 13 amino acids. Germline assignment: CDR1 SGHAT and CDR2 FQNNGV. V was clipped by 1 base and J by 2 bases, with 6 bases between them. The CDR3 DNA is TGTGCCAGCAGCTTAGGGGGCCCCTACGAGCAGTACGTC. Translation: CASSLGGPYEQYV.

This chain links TRBV5-1 with TRBJ2-5; 9 positions match TRBD2. With 3 bases clipped from V and 4 bases from J, the junction kept 10 bases outside the gene matches. The CDR3 loop spans 16 amino acids. Germline V gives CDR1 SGHRS, CDR2 YFSETQ. CDR3 in DNA: TGCGCCAGCAGCTCGGACCCTAGCGGGGCCACAGAGACCCAGTACTTC. Translating gives CASSSDPSGATETQYF.

The J gene is TRBJ2-7, the V gene TRBV6-5; 9 bases agree with TRBD1. V gave up 6 bases and J gave up 0 bases; unmatched junction bases: 6. The CDR3 is 15 residues long. CDR1 MNHEY and CDR2 SVGAGI come from the germline V gene. The CDR3 sequence: CASSRTGASSYEQYV. The DNA for the CDR3 is TGTGCCAGCAGCAGGACAGGGGCGAGCTCCTACGAGCAGTACGTC.

This sequence joins TRBV14 and TRBJ1-4; the D gene is possibly TRBD1 (6 bases). V was shortened by 1 base and J by 5 bases, with 14 bases between the two germline ends. Germline lookup yields CDR1 SGHDN and CDR2 FVKESK. The CDR3 consists of 16 residues. In DNA, the CDR3 is TGTGCCAGCAGCCAAGGATACAGGGCCCGAAATGAAAAACTGTTTTTT. Translation: CASSQGYRARNEKLFF.

This clone was counted a few times. The chain uses TRBV27 and TRBJ2-5, with TRBD2 matching over 7 bases. V was clipped by 1 base and J by 0 bases; unmatched bases: 2. The germline CDR1 and CDR2 sequences are MNHEY and SMNVEV (reference sequence). The CDR3 consists of 15 residues. CDR3 sequence: CASSLFGTNQETQYF. CDR3 nucleotides: TGTGCCAGCAGTTTATTCGGGACTAACCAAGAGACCCAGTACTTC.

The rearrangement uses TRBV10-3 and TRBJ2-3; a weak D match, TRBD2 (5 bases). V was cut by 5 bases and J by 6 bases, with 18 bases left in between. Germline V gene lookup returns CDR1 ENHRY and CDR2 SYGVKD. The CDR3 spans 15 residues. This CDR3 reads CAISLVAAGVDTQYF. In nucleotides, the CDR3 is TGTGCCATCAGTTTAGTGGCGGCCGGGGTGGATACGCAGTATTTT.

V and J are TRBV2 and TRBJ1-2, with 7 bases fitting TRBD1. The CDR3 covers 14 residues. V shed 4 bases and J 3 bases; nucleotides not matched to a gene: 5. In germline, CDR1 is SNHLY, CDR2 FYNNEI. The CDR3 DNA is TGTGCCAGCAGTGTCTCGCAGGGGGACTATGGCTACACCTTC. It specifies CASSVSQGDYGYTF.

This rearrangement joins TRBV6-5 to TRBJ1-5; possible D gene TRBD1, 5 bases. CDR3 length: 15 residues. From germline, CDR1 is MNHEY and CDR2 SVGAGI. V was clipped by 3 bases and J by 1 base, with 10 bases between them. Here the CDR3 DNA reads TGTGCCAGCAGTTATGGGGCCGGGAGCAATCAGCCCCAGCATTTT. Protein: CASSYGAGSNQPQHF.

The chain employs TRBV27 and TRBJ1-5; no clear D. V lost 0 bases to trimming and J lost 6 bases, with 15 bases between them. Per germline, CDR1 MNHEY and CDR2 SMNVEV (reference sequence). The CDR3 loop spans 16 amino acids. The CDR3 protein is CASSLSSSRTGQPQHF. The CDR3 DNA reads TGTGCCAGCAGTTTATCGTCAAGCCGCACGGGTCAGCCCCAGCATTTT.

The V and J genes are TRBV19 and TRBJ1-1, with TRBD1 matching over 8 bases. Germline assignment: CDR1 LNHDA and CDR2 SQIVND (reference sequence). The CDR3 has 14 residues. V shed 6 bases and J 4 bases; nucleotides not matched to a gene: 7. CDR3 protein: CASRMDRVITEAFF. CDR3 nucleotide sequence: TGTGCCAGTAGAATGGACAGGGTAATCACTGAAGCTTTCTTT.

The chain links TRBV18 to TRBJ1-3; 11 bases line up with TRBD1. Losses at the gene ends were 8 bases for V and 4 bases for J; bases not matched to a gene: 7. The CDR3 length is 15 residues. In germline, CDR1 is KGHSH, CDR2 LQKENI. The CDR3 loop is CASAGTGGSGNTIYF. The DNA of the CDR3 is TGTGCCAGCGCCGGGACAGGGGGTTCCGGAAACACCATATATTTT.

This clone has a single count. This chain connects TRBV27 to TRBJ1-5; 10 bases are a match to TRBD1. V lost 5 bases, J lost 7 bases, and 5 bases stayed unmatched. The CDR3 consists of 14 residues. Germline V CDR1 and CDR2: MNHEY, SMNVEV (reference sequence). The CDR3 loop reads CASSPWTGGQPQHF. The CDR3 DNA reads as TGTGCCAGCAGTCCCTGGACAGGGGGGCAGCCCCAGCATTTT.

The rearrangement links TRBV5-1 to TRBJ1-5; no clear D. Trimming removed 4 bases at V and 4 bases at J, with 9 bases between. The CDR3 length is 13 residues. Looked up from germline, CDR1 is SGHRS and CDR2 is YFSETQ. This chain's CDR3 is CASSLDGNQPQHF. CDR3 bases: TGCGCCAGCAGCCTCGACGGGAATCAGCCCCAGCATTTT.

The CDR3 loop is CASSIGTERGYTF. The CDR3 bases are TGTGCCAGTAGTATTGGGACAGAGAGAGGCTACACCTTC. The rearrangement joins TRBV19 to TRBJ1-2; 7 bases align to TRBD1. The germline V gene encodes CDR1 LNHDA and CDR2 SQIVND (reference sequence). The V segment lost 3 bases and the J segment 8 bases; nucleotides outside the gene matches: 6. This CDR3 comprises 13 residues.

This clone was seen a handful of times. This sequence joins TRBV9 and TRBJ2-7, with D uncertain. V was shortened by 0 bases and J by 3 bases, with 22 bases between the two germline ends. The CDR3 is 18 amino acids. The germline CDR1 and CDR2 sequences are SGDLS and YYNGEE. CDR3 protein: CASSVGAAHGDLFYEQYF. The CDR3 DNA reads as TGTGCCAGCAGCGTAGGTGCCGCTCATGGTGACTTGTTCTACGAGCAGTACTTC.

The genes are TRBV11-2 and TRBJ1-3; D gene ambiguous. The CDR3 runs to 15 residues. Trimming left V 5 bases short and J 9 bases short, with 20 bases between. The germline V gene encodes CDR1 SGHAT and CDR2 FQNNGV. The CDR3 nucleotides are TGTGCCAGCAGCGAGGCAGCCCCAAGGGAGGGCACCATATATTTT. As protein: CASSEAAPREGTIYF.

The chain links TRBV3-1 (or the pseudogene TRBV3-2) to TRBJ1-3; 7 bases align to TRBD1. V lost 2 bases and J lost 4; bases outside the gene matches: 8. The CDR3 runs 16 residues. CDR1 is LGHDT, CDR2 YNNKEL, per germline (reference sequence). CDR3 sequence: CASSQTTTGHGNTIYF. CDR3 in DNA: TGTGCCAGCAGCCAAACAACGACAGGGCACGGAAACACCATATATTTT.

The chain combines TRBV15 with TRBJ1-5; D possibly corresponds to TRBD1 (6 bases). CDR3 length: 16 residues. Trimming cost V 0 bases and J 7 bases, with 16 bases left between them. Germline values: CDR1 LNHNV, CDR2 YYDKDF (reference sequence). The DNA for the CDR3 is TGTGCCACCAGCAGAGAGAAAGCAGGGGTTACACAGCCCCAGCATTTT. It is translated as CATSREKAGVTQPQHF.

The J gene is TRBJ1-1, the V gene TRBV3-1 (or the pseudogene TRBV3-2); 7 nucleotides line up with TRBD1. J gave up 1 base and V 4 bases, and 6 bases lay outside the gene matches. The CDR3 extends over 15 amino acids. Per the germline V gene, CDR1 is LGHDT and CDR2 is YNNKEL (reference sequence). The CDR3: CASSLLTGTNTEAFF. The CDR3 DNA sequence: TGTGCCAGCAGCCTACTGACAGGGACGAACACTGAAGCTTTCTTT.

The rearrangement uses TRBV6-5 and TRBJ2-7; possible D gene TRBD2, 6 bases. The CDR3 contains 13 residues. V dropped 5 bases and J dropped 6 bases, with 14 bases sitting between them. In germline, CDR1 is MNHEY, CDR2 SVGAGI. As DNA, the CDR3 is TGTGCCAGCAGTCGGGCGGGGTCCGTCGAGCAGTACTTC. Its protein is CASSRAGSVEQYF.

The chain joins TRBV4-1 to TRBJ1-2; 11 bases line up with TRBD1. Per the germline V gene, CDR1 is MGHRA and CDR2 is YSYEKL. This CDR3 is 14 amino acids long. The V and J ends lost 3 bases and 7 bases, in that order; junction bases with no gene match: 4. This CDR3 reads CASSHAGTGGGYTF. Here the CDR3 DNA reads TGCGCCAGCAGCCATGCCGGGACAGGGGGTGGCTACACCTTC.

The J gene is TRBJ2-1, the V gene TRBV5-1; the D is unclear. The germline gives CDR1 SGHRS, CDR2 YFSETQ. The CDR3 length is 13 residues. The ends were cut back, 0 bases at V and 6 bases at J, with 7 bases in the middle. The DNA of the CDR3 is TGCGCCAGCAGCTTGGAAGGCGGCAATGAGCAGTTCTTC. Protein: CASSLEGGNEQFF.

The V gene is TRBV18, the J gene TRBJ2-5; 10 nucleotides match TRBD1. V gave up 5 bases and J gave up 4 bases; unmatched junction bases: 7. The CDR3 extends over 15 amino acids. Germline CDR1 KGHSH, CDR2 LQKENI. This chain's CDR3 is CASSSGQGSGETQYF. The CDR3, as DNA: TGTGCCAGCTCATCGGGACAGGGGAGTGGAGAGACCCAGTACTTC.

The chain has TRBV4-2 and TRBJ2-3; the match to TRBD2 covers 10 bases. CDR3 length: 15 residues. With 4 bases clipped from V and 1 base from J, the junction kept 2 bases outside the gene matches. Per the germline V gene, CDR1 is LGHNA and CDR2 is YNFKEQ. CDR3 nucleotides: TGTGCCAGCAGCCCTAGCGGGGGACGCACAGATACGCAGTATTTT. This codes for CASSPSGGRTDTQYF.

The sample holds a few counts of this clone. This chain connects TRBV5-1 to TRBJ2-3; 8 bases are a match to TRBD1. Germline-derived CDR1 and CDR2 are SGHRS and YFSETQ. With 0 bases clipped from V and 3 bases from J, the junction kept 6 bases outside the gene matches. The CDR3 has 16 residues. CDR3 sequence: CASSLASGGRTDTQYF. Here the CDR3 DNA reads TGCGCCAGCAGCTTGGCCTCAGGGGGCAGGACAGATACGCAGTATTTT. Together with reference TRBV5-1 and TRBJ2-3, the CDR3 gives the full variable domain: KAGVTQTPRYLIKTRGQQVTLSCSPISGHRSVSWYQQTPGQGLQFLFEYFSETQRNKGNFPGRFSGRQFSNSRSEMNVSTLELGDSALYLCASSLASGGRTDTQYFGPGTRLTVL.

The gene calls are TRBV29-1 and TRBJ2-2; D possibly corresponds to TRBD1 (6 bases). Germline V lookup: CDR1 SQVTM, CDR2 ANQGSEA. The CDR3 spans 13 residues. V lost 7 bases and J lost 7, with 16 bases in between. In DNA, the CDR3 is TGCAGCGGGAGAGTAGCGACAGGCGGGGAGCTGTTTTTT. Its protein product is CSGRVATGGELFF.

The V gene is TRBV9, the J gene TRBJ1-4; tentative D call: TRBD1 (6 bases). This CDR3 comprises 16 residues. Trimming took 0 bases from V and 7 from J, leaving 16 bases between them. Germline CDR1 SGDLS, CDR2 YYNGEE. The CDR3 spells CASSVEAGDRAEKLFF. CDR3 DNA: TGTGCCAGCAGCGTAGAAGCAGGGGATAGAGCTGAAAAACTGTTTTTT.

The chain links TRBV12-3 or TRBV12-4 to TRBJ1-1; D unclear. Between the trimmed V and J ends, which lost 2 bases and 5 bases, there was a span of 9 bases. The CDR3 has 13 residues. DNA of the CDR3: TGTGCCAGCAGTTTACGGGGTATGACTGAAGCTTTCTTT. Translating gives CASSLRGMTEAFF.

This rearrangement joins TRBV7-2 to TRBJ1-1; D is possibly TRBD1 (6 bases). The V and J ends lost 4 bases and 4 bases respectively, with 16 bases between them. CDR3 size: 15 residues. Germline CDR1 and CDR2: SGHTA and FQGNSA. The chain's CDR3 is CASSSIGGAGTEAFF. CDR3 in DNA: TGTGCCAGCAGCTCCATCGGGGGGGCAGGCACTGAAGCTTTCTTT.

CDR3 protein: CASSLKGGALNTEAFF. CDR3 sequence (DNA): TGTGCCAGCAGTTTAAAAGGGGGCGCTTTGAACACTGAAGCTTTCTTT. The chain joins TRBV27 to TRBJ1-1; 7 positions agree with TRBD1. This CDR3 contains 16 residues. V shed 2 bases, J shed 0 bases, and the junction held 6 bases outside the gene matches. Germline V CDR1 and CDR2: MNHEY, SMNVEV (reference sequence).